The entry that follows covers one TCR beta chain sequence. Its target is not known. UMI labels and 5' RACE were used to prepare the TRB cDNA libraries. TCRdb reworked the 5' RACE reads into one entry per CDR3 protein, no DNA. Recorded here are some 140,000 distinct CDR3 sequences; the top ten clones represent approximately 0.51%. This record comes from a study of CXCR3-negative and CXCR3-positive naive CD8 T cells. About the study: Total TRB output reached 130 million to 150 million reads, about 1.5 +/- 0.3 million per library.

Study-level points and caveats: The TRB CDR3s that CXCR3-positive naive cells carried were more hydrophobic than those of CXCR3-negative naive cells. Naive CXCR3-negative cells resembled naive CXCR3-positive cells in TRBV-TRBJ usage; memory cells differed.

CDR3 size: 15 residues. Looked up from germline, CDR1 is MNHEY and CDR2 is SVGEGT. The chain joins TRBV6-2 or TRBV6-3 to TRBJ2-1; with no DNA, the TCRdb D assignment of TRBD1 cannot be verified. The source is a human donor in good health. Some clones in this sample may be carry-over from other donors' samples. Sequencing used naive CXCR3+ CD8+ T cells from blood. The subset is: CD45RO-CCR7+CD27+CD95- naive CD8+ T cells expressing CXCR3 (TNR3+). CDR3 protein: CASRADTSSYNEQFF.